Following are 22 T cell receptor beta chains from one sample sequenced in a study of T cell responses to AZD1222 COVID-19 vaccine. Assay used: immunoSEQ multiplex PCR; TCRdb lists only in-frame clones, some missing. The sample includes approximately 130,000 clones, approximately 90% of them seen just once. Sequencing used peripheral blood, obtained on day 0 of AZD1222 vaccination. These receptors all stem from an adult in good health.

The chain combines TRBV6-5 with TRBJ2-7; TRBD2 might be the D (5 bases). Germline CDR1 and CDR2: MNHEY and SVGAGI. Trimming took 2 bases from V and 8 from J, leaving 10 bases between them. CDR3 length: 12 amino acids. CDR3 in DNA: TGTGCCAGCAGTTACGAGGGAGAAAAGCAGTACTTC. Translating it yields CASSYEGEKQYF.

This clone came up once. The rearrangement links TRBV5-1 to TRBJ2-7, with 8 bases identical to TRBD1. CDR1 is SGHRS, CDR2 YFSETQ, per germline. V was pared by 5 bases and J by 5 bases, with 6 bases of the junction left unmatched. The CDR3 runs to 13 residues. The CDR3 DNA reads as TGCGCCAGCAGTTGGGACAGGACTAACGAGCAGTACTTC. This gives the protein CASSWDRTNEQYF.

The V gene is TRBV27, the J gene TRBJ2-7, with 7 bases fitting TRBD1. Germline V gives CDR1 MNHEY, CDR2 SMNVEV (reference sequence). V lost 2 bases, J lost 5 bases, and 3 bases stayed unmatched. The CDR3 loop spans 13 amino acids. The CDR3 region is CASSLVGQDEQYF. The CDR3 nucleotides are TGTGCCAGCAGTTTAGTAGGACAGGACGAGCAGTACTTC.

The chain employs TRBV5-1 and TRBJ2-2; 12 bases match TRBD2. Per the germline V gene, CDR1 is SGHRS and CDR2 is YFSETQ. J gave up 4 bases and V 1 base, and 5 bases lay outside the gene matches. The CDR3 is 17 amino acids. In DNA, the CDR3 is TGCGCCAGCAGCTTGTTGGGACTAGCGGGTGGCACCGGGGAGCTGTTTTTT. Its translation: CASSLLGLAGGTGELFF.

CDR3 coding DNA: TGTGCCAGCAGCGTAGACAGTCTCAATCAGCCCCAGCATTTT. Translation gives CASSVDSLNQPQHF. This chain joins TRBV9 and TRBJ1-5; D is unresolved. V dropped 0 bases and J dropped 3 bases, with 7 bases sitting between them. Looked up from germline, CDR1 is SGDLS and CDR2 is YYNGEE. The CDR3 totals 14 residues.

The J gene is TRBJ2-1, the V gene TRBV27, with 11 nucleotides matching TRBD2. Germline CDR1 and CDR2: MNHEY and SMNVEV (reference sequence). The CDR3 extends over 16 amino acids. J lost 1 base, V lost 5 bases, and 4 bases had no gene match. The CDR3 spells CASSGIAGGSYNEQFF. CDR3 nucleotide sequence: TGTGCCAGCAGTGGGATAGCGGGAGGGTCCTACAATGAGCAGTTCTTC.

The chain employs TRBV16 and TRBJ2-4, with D tentatively TRBD2 (5 bases). In germline, CDR1 is KGHSY, CDR2 FQNENV. Trimming took 1 base from V and 0 from J, leaving 13 bases between them. The CDR3 has 17 residues. CDR3 residues: CASSQLGEDLAKNIQYF. For the CDR3, the DNA is TGTGCCAGCAGCCAATTGGGAGAGGACCTAGCCAAAAACATTCAGTACTTC.

The chain is built from TRBV30 and TRBJ2-5; D might be TRBD1 or TRBD2, each matching 6 bases. The V gene lost 3 bases and the J gene lost 4 bases, with 15 bases spanning the gap. Per germline, CDR1 GTSNPN and CDR2 SVGIG (reference sequence). This CDR3 spans 14 amino acids. Written as DNA, the CDR3 is TGTGCCTGGAGGGAACTCGGGGGCCGAGAGACCCAGTACTTC. This codes for CAWRELGGRETQYF.

The chain combines TRBV9 with TRBJ2-7; no clear D gene. V gave up 2 bases and J gave up 1 base, with 10 bases separating them. The CDR3 spans 14 residues. CDR1 and CDR2 (germline): SGDLS, YYNGEE. For the CDR3, the DNA is TGTGCCAGCAGCGTTACCAGCCTATCCTACGAGCAGTACTTC. It encodes CASSVTSLSYEQYF.

V usage is TRBV7-2 and J usage is TRBJ2-5, with D hard to call. Germline loops: CDR1 SGHTA, CDR2 FQGNSA. This CDR3 has 13 amino acids. Trimming stripped 1 base from V and 4 bases from J, with 7 bases between. The CDR3 DNA is TGTGCCAGCAGCTTAGTTCGCAGAGAGACCCAGTACTTC. Protein product: CASSLVRRETQYF. Full variable domain (rest looked up from reference TRBV7-2 and TRBJ2-5): GAGVSQSPSNKVTEKGKDVELRCDPISGHTALYWYRQSLGQGLEFLIYFQGNSAPDKSGLPSDRFSAERTGGSVSTLTIQRTQQEDSAVYLCASSLVRRETQYFGPGTRLLVL.

The V gene is TRBV20-1, the J gene TRBJ2-1; possible D gene TRBD1, 5 bases. CDR3 length: 11 amino acids. Germline V CDR1 and CDR2: DFQATT, SNEGSKA (reference sequence). V was shortened by 2 bases and J by 9 bases, with 8 bases between the two germline ends. CDR3 sequence reads: CSARTGVEQFF. The CDR3 bases are TGCAGTGCTAGAACAGGAGTTGAGCAGTTCTTC.

The gene calls are TRBV4-2 and TRBJ2-7; 7 nucleotides line up with TRBD2. The CDR3 is 14 residues long. CDR1 and CDR2 from the germline V gene are LGHNA and YNFKEQ. After removal of 0 bases from V and 1 base from J, the junction contained 0 bases not matched to a gene. CDR3: CASSQEGLSYEQYF. The CDR3 DNA reads TGTGCCAGCAGCCAAGAGGGACTATCCTACGAGCAGTACTTC.

The chain employs TRBV12-3 or TRBV12-4 and TRBJ1-3; D gene uncertain. The CDR3 has 13 amino acids. V shed 5 bases and J shed 0 bases, with 5 bases lying between them. This chain's CDR3 is CASSTVSGNTIYF. CDR3 nucleotide sequence: TGTGCCAGCAGTACAGTCTCTGGAAACACCATATATTTT.

The V gene is TRBV24-1, the J gene TRBJ2-7, with 11 nucleotides matching TRBD2. V shed 4 bases and J 3 bases; nucleotides not matched to a gene: 4. The CDR3 consists of 15 residues. The germline V gene has CDR1 KGHDR and CDR2 SFDVKD. The CDR3 reads CATSEALAGVYEQYF. Written as DNA, the CDR3 is TGTGCCACCAGTGAAGCACTAGCGGGAGTCTACGAGCAGTACTTC.

This chain joins TRBV2 and TRBJ2-1, with 9 bases lining up with TRBD2. Germline lookup yields CDR1 SNHLY and CDR2 FYNNEI. The V segment lost 7 bases and the J segment 10 bases; nucleotides outside the gene matches: 8. There are 13 residues in the CDR3. This CDR3 is CASNSGSMGEQFF. In DNA form, the CDR3 reads TGTGCCAGCAATAGCGGGAGTATGGGAGAGCAGTTCTTC.

To note about this clone: The sample has other DNA sequences that encode this CDR3 too. J is TRBJ2-7 and V is TRBV5-1; 8 bases align to TRBD1. This CDR3 is 13 amino acids long. The V gene's germline CDR1 is SGHRS and CDR2 YFSETQ. V lost 3 bases, J lost 3 bases, and 2 bases stayed unmatched. Written as DNA, the CDR3 is TGCGCCAGCAGCTGGGGGACAGGCTACGAGCAGTACTTC. Protein product: CASSWGTGYEQYF.

This clone was seen a single time. The J gene is TRBJ1-5, the V gene TRBV19; no definite D call. Germline V gene data show CDR1 as LNHDA and CDR2 as SQIVND (reference sequence). V was pared by 3 bases and J by 6 bases, with 9 bases between. The CDR3 contains 13 residues. CDR3 DNA: TGTGCCAGTAGTATCCCAGACGGTCAGCCCCAGCATTTT. It translates to CASSIPDGQPQHF. The variable domain in full, completed from reference TRBV19 and TRBJ1-5, reads DGGITQSPKYLFRKEGQNVTLSCEQNLNHDAMYWYRQDPGQGLRLIYYSQIVNDFQKGDIAEGYSVSREKKESFPLTVTSAQKNPTAFYLCASSIPDGQPQHFGDGTRLSIL.

Only one count was recorded for this clone. The chain uses TRBV27 and TRBJ1-2; 7 nucleotides match TRBD1. The CDR3 has 14 amino acids. V trimming: 6 bases; J trimming: 12 bases; junction bases outside the gene matches: 16. Germline V gene lookup returns CDR1 MNHEY and CDR2 SMNVEV (reference sequence). As DNA, the CDR3 is TGTGCCAGCAGCCCCACCAGGGACAGCCCTTTGCACACCTTC. Translating gives CASSPTRDSPLHTF.

V gene TRBV10-3 combines with J gene TRBJ2-7; TRBD1 might be the D (5 bases). Germline V gene data show CDR1 as ENHRY and CDR2 as SYGVKD. The CDR3 contains 16 residues. Trimming took off 2 bases at V and 2 bases at J, with 16 bases between the two ends. CDR3 coding DNA: TGTGCCATCAGTGAGGGACCATCTCTGGGGCCCTACGAGCAGTACTTC. This gives the protein CAISEGPSLGPYEQYF.

The chain recombines TRBV18 with TRBJ1-2; tentatively, D is TRBD1 (6 bases). This CDR3 comprises 17 residues. CDR1 is KGHSH, CDR2 LQKENI, per germline. Trimming removed 3 bases from V and 2 bases from J, with 19 bases in between. The CDR3 region is CASSPSLGGGLNYGYTF. DNA for the CDR3: TGTGCCAGCTCACCTTCCCTCGGGGGCGGTTTAAACTATGGCTACACCTTC.

The CDR3 here is CSAAQGTNTEAFF. The CDR3 nucleotides are TGCAGCGCTGCTCAGGGTACCAACACTGAAGCTTTCTTT. The chain combines TRBV29-1 with TRBJ1-1; D may be TRBD1 (5 bases). CDR3 length: 13 residues. The V end lost 7 bases, the J end lost 2 bases, and 14 bases lay between the germline ends. The germline V gene has CDR1 SQVTM and CDR2 ANQGSEA.

The chain combines TRBV6-5 with TRBJ1-2, with no clear D. Per germline, CDR1 MNHEY and CDR2 SVGAGI. The V end lost 0 bases, the J end lost 0 bases, and 11 bases lay between the germline ends. This CDR3 has 16 residues. CDR3 sequence: CASSYSETHANYGYTF. The CDR3, as DNA: TGTGCCAGCAGTTACTCAGAGACACACGCTAACTATGGCTACACCTTC.